The entry that follows covers one T cell receptor beta chain sequence. This entry belongs to a study of control samples from healthy donors and cancer patients. V gave up 1 base and J gave up 1 base, with 8 bases separating them. The CDR3 covers 15 residues. Germline CDR1 reads MNHNS; CDR2 reads SASEGT. Measured with immunoSEQ multiplex PCR; TCRdb has only the in-frame clones, and not every one. The sample holds some 150,000 clones, more than 85% seen once. Sequenced: blood. The chain couples TRBV6-1 to TRBJ1-3; D is possibly TRBD1 (5 bases). The sequence was collected from a man aged 50-60 years in good health. This CDR3 is CASSEVGASGNTIYF. The CDR3 nucleotides read TGTGCCAGCAGTGAAGTAGGGGCGTCTGGAAACACCATATATTTT.